This T cell receptor (beta chain) was recovered during a study of beta chain features in type 1 diabetes. Study-level results: The study found that naive, central memory and Treg TCRB repertoires appeared more similar in patients than in healthy donors. All four CD4+ subsets from Type 1 diabetes patients carried moderately but significantly shorter TCRB CDR3s.

As to this clone: The antigen is not known. Other DNA sequences of this sample code for an identical CDR3.

V shed 5 bases, J shed 3 bases, and the junction held 3 bases outside the gene matches. The CDR3 loop spans 13 amino acids. Germline V gene data show CDR1 as MDHEN and CDR2 as SYDVKM. The study reverse transcribed the entire isolated RNA, so it sequenced expressed TCRB transcripts. Using immunoSEQ multiplex PCR, the repertoire was profiled, and TCRdb retains in-frame clones only, with some absent. The repertoire consists of around 650,000 clones, with over 10% occurring once and the leading ten covering approximately 0.11%. The chain combines TRBV28 with TRBJ1-2; 7 bases are a match to TRBD1. The TCR originated in a man aged 30 to 39 with type 1 diabetes. The sample comprised naive CD4+ T cells from blood. CDR3 protein: CASSPGTDYGYTF. The CDR3 DNA follows: TGTGCCAGCAGTCCCGGGACAGACTATGGCTACACCTTC.